These 18 T cell receptor beta chains originate from one sample sequenced in a study of blood T cells in healthy people across ages. Then a second PCR, running roughly 7 to 12 cycles, was carried out with a sample-barcoded 5' primer and a J-beta primer mix. TCRdb used MiXCR to reprocess the 5' RACE reads, holding one entry per CDR3 protein. The sample consists of about 1.7 million distinct CDR3 sequences, approximately 28% of them appearing once. Sequencing was performed on blood. Receptors were obtained from a woman aged 25 to 45 in good health.

Ten or more counts support this clonotype. The rearrangement joins TRBV12-3 or TRBV12-4 to TRBJ1-4, with D hard to call. The CDR3 contains 13 residues. Trimming stripped 7 bases from V and 0 bases from J, with 6 bases between. CDR3 sequence (DNA): TGTGCCAGCACTCCGGCAACTAATGAAAAACTGTTTTTT. It yields the protein CASTPATNEKLFF.

This clonotype was observed a few times. The CDR3 nucleotides read TGCGCCAGCAGCTTGGAGTGGGGGGCCCCGGGAGGCTACACCTTC. Translated, it gives CASSLEWGAPGGYTF. This sequence joins TRBV5-1 and TRBJ1-2; D perhaps matches TRBD1 (6 bases). This CDR3 is built from 15 residues. The V end lost 0 bases, the J end lost 8 bases, and 17 bases lay between the germline ends. Looked up from germline, CDR1 is SGHRS and CDR2 is YFSETQ.

In this sample, this clonotype turned up a few times. The CDR3 reads CASSLSWRDNEQFF. In nucleotides, the CDR3 is TGTGCCAGCAGCTTATCTTGGCGGGACAATGAGCAGTTCTTC. This chain connects TRBV7-8 to TRBJ2-1; perhaps TRBD2 as D (5 bases). From germline, CDR1 is SGHVS and CDR2 FQNEAQ. Trimming cost V 2 bases and J 5 bases, with 10 bases left between them. The CDR3 runs 14 residues.

This clonotype was observed a few times. The genes are TRBV14 and TRBJ2-5; 7 bases line up with TRBD2. The CDR3 consists of 15 residues. J gave up 4 bases and V 4 bases, and 9 bases lay outside the gene matches. The germline gives CDR1 SGHDN, CDR2 FVKESK. Here the CDR3 DNA reads TGTGCCAGCAGCCCCGCCCGGGGAGGGCGAGAGACCCAGTACTTC. Translated, it gives CASSPARGGRETQYF.

This clonotype turned up a few times. The chain joins TRBV10-3 to TRBJ2-3, with D possibly matching TRBD1 (6 bases). The CDR3 is 15 amino acids. Deletions cut 5 bases from V and 2 bases from J, with 14 bases between. Germline V gene sequence: CDR1 ENHRY, CDR2 SYGVKD. CDR3 nucleotide sequence: TGTGCCATCAGTCTTCAGGGGTCCTACACAGATACGCAGTATTTT. Protein product: CAISLQGSYTDTQYF.

The chain couples TRBV5-1 to TRBJ1-1, with D unclear. CDR1 and CDR2 from the germline V gene are SGHRS and YFSETQ. This CDR3 is 11 amino acids long. Deletions cut 5 bases from V and 3 bases from J, with 5 bases between. The CDR3 loop is CASRADTEAFF. Here the CDR3 DNA reads TGCGCCAGCAGGGCAGACACTGAAGCTTTCTTT.

This clonotype turned up a few times. CDR3 residues: CSVEDPLPGQGGEKLFF. In DNA form, the CDR3 reads TGCAGCGTTGAAGATCCTTTACCGGGACAGGGTGGCGAAAAACTGTTTTTT. The chain employs TRBV29-1 and TRBJ1-4; 9 bases align to TRBD1. Germline CDR1 SQVTM, CDR2 ANQGSEA. With V trimmed by 0 bases and J by 8 bases, 13 bases remained unmatched. This CDR3 spans 17 amino acids.

This clonotype occurred many times. The chain combines TRBV30 with TRBJ1-6; D perhaps matches TRBD1 (5 bases). V lost 0 bases and J 7 bases, leaving 10 bases between the germline ends. Germline CDR1 is GTSNPN and CDR2 is SVGIG (reference sequence). This CDR3 has 14 residues. The CDR3 loop is CAWSVGAGNSPLHF. CDR3 nucleotides: TGTGCCTGGAGTGTAGGGGCAGGGAATTCACCCCTCCACTTT. Full variable domain (remainder filled in from reference TRBV30 and TRBJ1-6): SQTIHQWPATLVQPVGSPLSLECTVEGTSNPNLYWYRQAAGRGLQLLFYSVGIGQISSEVPQNLSASRPQDRQFILSSKKLLLSDSGFYLCAWSVGAGNSPLHFGNGTRLTVT.

This clonotype was recorded at least ten times. Germline is not matched at one junction end, which may reflect a read error. This chain uses TRBV5-1 with TRBJ2-5; 8 nucleotides align to TRBD2. Per germline, CDR1 SGHRS and CDR2 YFSETQ. The CDR3 loop spans 14 amino acids. CDR3 in amino acids: CASRPTSGQETQYF. DNA for the CDR3: TGTGCCAGCAGGCCTACTAGCGGTCAAGAGACCCAGTACTTC.

This clonotype has a count of ten or more. The rearrangement uses TRBV29-1 and TRBJ2-5; possible D gene TRBD1, 6 bases. The CDR3 consists of 14 residues. CDR1 is SQVTM, CDR2 ANQGSEA, per germline. V shed 3 bases and J shed 1 base, with 12 bases lying between them. The CDR3 DNA sequence: TGCAGCGTTGATTCCAGGGGTAGCCAAGAGACCCAGTACTTC. Translation gives CSVDSRGSQETQYF.

This clonotype came up once. This chain uses TRBV20-1 with TRBJ2-3, with D perhaps TRBD1 (5 bases). This CDR3 region has 13 residues. Germline V gene lookup returns CDR1 DFQATT and CDR2 SNEGSKA (reference sequence). V was clipped by 4 bases and J by 9 bases, with 17 bases between them. CDR3 nucleotide sequence: TGCAGTGCTATTGTACAGGATCAGCAGACGCAGTATTTT. It codes for CSAIVQDQQTQYF.

The chain carries TRBV27 and TRBJ2-2; D is undetermined. The CDR3 runs 14 residues. The V end was cut by 6 bases, the J end by 0 bases, with 8 bases between. Germline V gene sequence: CDR1 MNHEY, CDR2 SMNVEV (reference sequence). The CDR3 is CASRTGSNTGELFF. In DNA form, the CDR3 reads TGTGCCAGCAGAACCGGATCGAACACCGGGGAGCTGTTTTTT.

Concerning this clonotype itself: The junction shows a germline mismatch at one end, possibly a read error. The chain has TRBV9 and TRBJ2-5, with 8 bases identical to TRBD2. The end of the DNA is better explained by TRBJ2-7, so the J call may be wrong. The CDR3 runs to 14 residues. Germline CDR1 reads SGDLS; CDR2 reads YYNGEE. This CDR3 reads CDSSVAAGGYEQYF. CDR3 bases: TGTGACAGCAGCGTAGCGGCGGGGGGCTACGAGCAGTACTTC.

The chain joins TRBV7-9 to TRBJ2-7, with D perhaps matching TRBD2 (5 bases). Germline V lookup: CDR1 SEHNR, CDR2 FQNEAQ (reference sequence). Deletions cut 4 bases from V and 5 bases from J, with 15 bases between. CDR3 length: 14 amino acids. DNA of the CDR3: TGTGCCAGCAGCTATGCTAGCACGCCCCACGAGCAGTACTTC. This translates into CASSYASTPHEQYF.

The chain is built from TRBV2 and TRBJ2-1; a possible D gene is TRBD2 (5 bases). V lost 5 bases, J lost 10 bases, and 21 bases lay in between. CDR1 is SNHLY and CDR2 is FYNNEI in the germline V gene. This CDR3 spans 15 amino acids. DNA of the CDR3: TGTGCCAGCAGTCGGGAACTCCATCCCGGAAGGGAGCAGTTCTTC. Amino acids: CASSRELHPGREQFF.

This clonotype has more than one count but fewer than ten. The V call is TRBV7-9, the J call TRBJ2-3, with unresolved D. The CDR3 is made up of 13 amino acids. The germline CDR1 and CDR2 sequences are SEHNR and FQNEAQ (reference sequence). Trimming removed 5 bases from V and 4 bases from J, with 10 bases in between. The CDR3 coding sequence is TGTGCCAGCAGCCCCAGCCAGGCAGATACGCAGTATTTT. Its protein product is CASSPSQADTQYF.

The CDR3, as DNA: TGCAGCGTCCAAAGGGACTTAAACTACGAGCAGTACTTC. Translation gives CSVQRDLNYEQYF. The rearrangement uses TRBV29-1 and TRBJ2-7; possible D gene TRBD2, 6 bases. This CDR3 has 13 residues. Per the germline V gene, CDR1 is SQVTM and CDR2 is ANQGSEA. Trimming took 6 bases from V and 3 from J, leaving 15 bases between them.

The chain combines TRBV5-1 with TRBJ1-1; D is possibly TRBD1 (5 bases). This CDR3 region has 15 residues. Germline V gene data show CDR1 as SGHRS and CDR2 as YFSETQ. V gave up 2 bases and J gave up 0 bases, with 11 bases separating them. CDR3 sequence reads: CASSFGTHMNTEAFF. The DNA of the CDR3 is TGCGCCAGCAGCTTCGGGACGCATATGAACACTGAAGCTTTCTTT.